This is a list of T cell receptor beta chains from one sample in a study of patients and donors after allogeneic stem cell transplantation. TCRdb re-called the RT-PCR reads with MiXCR, one entry per CDR3 protein. This table holds 200,000 to 250,000 distinct CDR3 sequences, roughly an eighth found once. What was sequenced was blood, either unsorted or a sorted T cell fraction (not recorded which). These receptors were collected from a human donor who was either an allogeneic HSCT recipient or a stem cell or donor lymphocyte infusion donor (not recorded which). It is not recorded whose cells these are; they may come from a transplant donor. The CDR3 runs from the conserved cysteine through the conserved F or W. The D gene is left open where the match is weak. Rows give clone size only sometimes, using once, few, many, or a class for an expanded clone.

J,length,V,size,D,DNA,CDR3
TRBJ1-5,15,TRBV12-3/TRBV12-4,.,TRBD1,TGTGCCAGCAGCCGTGGGACAGCGACCACCCAGCCCCAGCATTTT,CASSRGTATTQPQHF
TRBJ2-1,18,TRBV11-2,.,TRBD2,TGTGCCAGCAGCTTAGATCCCGCTGCGGGAGTTACTTACAATGAGCAGTTCTTC,CASSLDPAAGVTYNEQFF
TRBJ2-7,14,TRBV2,.,.,TGTGCCAGCAGTGATCCTAGCGCATACTACGAGCAGTACTTC,CASSDPSAYYEQYF
TRBJ1-4,18,TRBV28,many,.,TGTGCCAGCAGTTTCAGCGAGGTTGGGGGTGGAACTAATGAAAAACTGTTTTTT,CASSFSEVGGGTNEKLFF
TRBJ1-2,11,TRBV11-1,many,TRBD1,TGTGCCAGCGGACAGGACTATGGCTACACCTTC,CASGQDYGYTF
TRBJ2-2,14,TRBV5-1,many,.,TGCGCCAGCAGCTTGAATCCCAACACCGGGGAGCTGTTTTTT,CASSLNPNTGELFF
TRBJ2-5,14,TRBV20-1,.,TRBD2,TGCAGTGCTGGTCTAGCGGGGGGGCCCGGGACCCAGTACTTC,CSAGLAGGPGTQYF
TRBJ2-7,16,TRBV29-1,.,TRBD1,TGCAGCGTTGGGGGGGCACGGACAGGGGACCCCTACGAGCAGTACTTC,CSVGGARTGDPYEQYF
TRBJ2-3,16,TRBV19,many,TRBD2,TGTGCCAGTAGTATGAGGTCGGATAGCGGGGTAGATACGCAGTATTTT,CASSMRSDSGVDTQYF
TRBJ1-1,15,TRBV28,few,.,TGTGCCAGCAGCCGAATGGGAAGCATGAACACTGAAGCTTTCTTT,CASSRMGSMNTEAFF
TRBJ1-6,14,TRBV14,.,.,TGTGCCAGCAGCCAAGTTCGGTCGGATTCACCCCTCCACTTT,CASSQVRSDSPLHF
TRBJ2-5,15,TRBV7-2,.,.,TGTGCCAGCAGCTTAGTTGGCCAGCCCCAAGAGACCCAGTACTTC,CASSLVGQPQETQYF
TRBJ1-3,15,TRBV9,few,TRBD1,TGTGCCAGCAGCTCGGGACAGGGTGATGGAAACACCATATATTTT,CASSSGQGDGNTIYF
TRBJ2-1,14,TRBV12-3/TRBV12-4,.,.,TGTGCCAGCAGTCCCAGTGGGAGCCACAATGAGCAGTTCTTC,CASSPSGSHNEQFF
TRBJ2-7,13,TRBV3-1,.,.,TGTGCCAGCAGCCAAAACGGCCCCTACGAGCAGTACTTC,CASSQNGPYEQYF
TRBJ1-3,17,TRBV18,few,TRBD1,TGTGCCAGCTCACCACGGGACAGGGGGCGATCTGGAAACACCATATATTTT,CASSPRDRGRSGNTIYF
TRBJ1-2,14,TRBV18,few,.,TGTGCCAGCTCACCACCGATTCCCTGGGGTGGCTACACCTTC,CASSPPIPWGGYTF
TRBJ1-1,14,TRBV3-1,few,.,TGTGCCAGCACCCATTCTGACCAGAACACTGAAGCTTTCTTT,CASTHSDQNTEAFF
TRBJ2-1,13,TRBV12-3/TRBV12-4,few,.,TGTGCCAGCAGTTTAAAGAGACACGGTGAGCAGTTCTTC,CASSLKRHGEQFF
TRBJ1-1,14,TRBV4-1,many,.,TGCGCCAGCAGCCCCGCCGGGGGTTTTCCGGGAGCTTTCTTT,CASSPAGGFPGAFF
TRBJ2-1,15,TRBV12-3/TRBV12-4,few,TRBD2,TGTGCCAGCAGCTCGAGCGGGAGGGCCGAAGATGAGCAGTTCTTC,CASSSSGRAEDEQFF
TRBJ1-2,14,TRBV3-1,.,TRBD1,TGTGCCAGCAGCTGGGACAGGGAGTGGCTTGGCTACACCTTC,CASSWDREWLGYTF
TRBJ2-3,15,TRBV2,.,.,TGTGCCAGCAGTGGACAGGAAGTAAGCACAGATACGCAGTATTTT,CASSGQEVSTDTQYF
TRBJ2-3,15,TRBV20-1,few,.,TGCAGTGCTGGAGGCAGTGGCCTTAGCACAGATACGCAGTATTTT,CSAGGSGLSTDTQYF
TRBJ2-7,15,TRBV19,.,.,TGTGCCAGTAGTACAAACCGACCTGGGGGCTACGAGCAGTACTTC,CASSTNRPGGYEQYF
TRBJ1-2,12,TRBV12-3/TRBV12-4,few,.,TGTGCCAGCTCCCCAACGGGCCGGGGCTACACCTTC,CASSPTGRGYTF
TRBJ1-1,14,TRBV5-1,.,.,TGCGCCAGCAGCTTGTATGACAGCAACACTGAAGCTTTCTTT,CASSLYDSNTEAFF
TRBJ2-7,15,TRBV25-1,.,.,TGTGCCAGCAGTGTGAATGGAGACGGACTCTACGAGCAGTACTTC,CASSVNGDGLYEQYF
TRBJ2-2,16,TRBV6-2/TRBV6-3,many,TRBD2,TGTGCCAGCAGTCCGCCGGGAGGGCCGAGCACCGGGGAGCTGTTTTTT,CASSPPGGPSTGELFF
TRBJ2-7,16,TRBV29-1,many,.,TGCAGCGTTGTCGTTTTGTTGGCAGGGGTGGGCTACGAGCAGTACTTC,CSVVVLLAGVGYEQYF
TRBJ2-7,13,TRBV24-1,few,.,TGTGCCACCAGTAGGGATAGCTCTGGCGAGCAGTACTTC,CATSRDSSGEQYF
TRBJ2-7,18,TRBV12-3/TRBV12-4,many,TRBD2,TGTGCCAGCAGTTTTGGGGTTACTAGCGGGAGGGTATCCTACGAGCAGTACTTC,CASSFGVTSGRVSYEQYF
TRBJ2-3,15,TRBV7-3,few,TRBD2,TGTGCCAGCAGCTTAAATTCAGCGGGAGCAGATACGCAGTATTTT,CASSLNSAGADTQYF
TRBJ2-3,14,TRBV5-5,.,.,TGTGCCAGCAGCTTGGAAAGGGCCACAGATACGCAGTATTTT,CASSLERATDTQYF
TRBJ2-3,18,TRBV6-2/TRBV6-3,many,TRBD1,TGTGCCAGCAGTCCACCCGGGACAGGGGGCCGTAGCACAGATACGCAGTATTTT,CASSPPGTGGRSTDTQYF
TRBJ1-2,17,TRBV6-5,many,TRBD1,TGTGCCAGCAGTTACTCGAATAAGGTGACAGGGAACTATGGCTACACCTTC,CASSYSNKVTGNYGYTF
TRBJ1-1,14,TRBV20-1,few,.,TGCAGTGCCCCTCAGTTGAGGGGGAACACTGAAGCTTTCTTT,CSAPQLRGNTEAFF
TRBJ1-3,15,TRBV12-3/TRBV12-4,many,TRBD1,TGTGCCAGCAGTCCTGACAGGGATCGTGGAAACACCATATATTTT,CASSPDRDRGNTIYF
TRBJ2-4,17,TRBV11-3,.,TRBD2,TGTGCCAGCAGCTTAGAACCCTGGCGGGAGTCGGGAAACATTCAGTACTTC,CASSLEPWRESGNIQYF
TRBJ2-5,14,TRBV30,few,.,TGTGCCTGGAGTGTAACTTCCCGGGGAGAGACCCAGTACTTC,CAWSVTSRGETQYF
TRBJ2-5,16,TRBV5-1,.,TRBD2,TGCGCCAGCAGCCCGCCAGGACTAGCGGGCGGCGAGACCCAGTACTTC,CASSPPGLAGGETQYF
TRBJ1-1,15,TRBV20-1,many,TRBD1,TGCAGTGCTAGTCGGTCAGGGGGGATGAACACTGAAGCTTTCTTT,CSASRSGGMNTEAFF
TRBJ1-5,15,TRBV4-1,.,.,TGCGCCAGCAGCCCATCAGAAGGGCTCAATCAGCCCCAGCATTTT,CASSPSEGLNQPQHF
TRBJ1-2,15,TRBV7-3,.,.,TGTGCCAGCAGCTTATATCCAGGGCAGGGTGATGGCTACACCTTC,CASSLYPGQGDGYTF
TRBJ2-2,16,TRBV7-6,.,TRBD2,TGTGCCAGCAGCAGTAGCGGGGGGAAGAACACCGGGGAGCTGTTTTTT,CASSSSGGKNTGELFF